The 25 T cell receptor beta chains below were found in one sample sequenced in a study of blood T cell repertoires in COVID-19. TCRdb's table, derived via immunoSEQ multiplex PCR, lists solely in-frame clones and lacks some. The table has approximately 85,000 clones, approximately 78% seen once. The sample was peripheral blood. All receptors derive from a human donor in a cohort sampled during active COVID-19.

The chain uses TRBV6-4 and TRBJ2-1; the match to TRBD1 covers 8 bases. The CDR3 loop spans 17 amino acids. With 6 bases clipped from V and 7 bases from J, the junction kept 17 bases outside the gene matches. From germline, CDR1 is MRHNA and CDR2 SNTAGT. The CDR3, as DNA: TGTGCCAGCAGAGGGGGAGACAGGGGATTAAGAAAGAATGAGCAGTTCTTC. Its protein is CASRGGDRGLRKNEQFF.

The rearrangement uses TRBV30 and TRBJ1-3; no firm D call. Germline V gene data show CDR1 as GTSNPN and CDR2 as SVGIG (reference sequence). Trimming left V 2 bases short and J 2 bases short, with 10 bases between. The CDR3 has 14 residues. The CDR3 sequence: CAWSLGTPGNTIYF. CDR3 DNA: TGTGCCTGGAGTCTAGGTACCCCTGGAAACACCATATATTTT. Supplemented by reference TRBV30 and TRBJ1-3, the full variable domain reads SQTIHQWPATLVQPVGSPLSLECTVEGTSNPNLYWYRQAAGRGLQLLFYSVGIGQISSEVPQNLSASRPQDRQFILSSKKLLLSDSGFYLCAWSLGTPGNTIYFGEGSWLTVV.

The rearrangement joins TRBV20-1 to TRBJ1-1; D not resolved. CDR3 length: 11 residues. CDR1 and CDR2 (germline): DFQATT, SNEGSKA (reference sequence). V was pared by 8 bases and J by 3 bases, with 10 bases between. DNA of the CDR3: TGCAGTATCTTAGGAGACACTGAAGCTTTCTTT. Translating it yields CSILGDTEAFF.

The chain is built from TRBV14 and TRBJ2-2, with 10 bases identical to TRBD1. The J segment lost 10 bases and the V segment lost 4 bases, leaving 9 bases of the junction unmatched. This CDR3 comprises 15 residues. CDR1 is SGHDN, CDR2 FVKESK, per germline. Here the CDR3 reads CASSRTGGNFVELFF. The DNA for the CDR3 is TGTGCCAGCAGCCGGACAGGGGGGAACTTCGTGGAGCTGTTTTTT. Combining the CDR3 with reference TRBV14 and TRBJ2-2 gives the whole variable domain EAGVTQFPSHSVIEKGQTVTLRCDPISGHDNLYWYRRVMGKEIKFLLHFVKESKQDESGMPNNRFLAERTGGTYSTLKVQPAELEDSGVYFCASSRTGGNFVELFFGEGSRLTVL.

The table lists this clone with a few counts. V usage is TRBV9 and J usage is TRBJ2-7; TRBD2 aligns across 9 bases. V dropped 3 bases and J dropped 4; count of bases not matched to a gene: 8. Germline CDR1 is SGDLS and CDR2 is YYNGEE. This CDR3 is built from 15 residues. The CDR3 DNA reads TGTGCCAGCAGCGGGCGGGCTAGCGGGGAGTACGAGCAGTACTTC. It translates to CASSGRASGEYEQYF.

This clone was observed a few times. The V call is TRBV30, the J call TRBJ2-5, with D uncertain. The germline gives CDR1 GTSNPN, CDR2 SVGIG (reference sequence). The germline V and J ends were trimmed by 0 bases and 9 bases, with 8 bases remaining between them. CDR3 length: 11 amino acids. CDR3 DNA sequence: TGTGCCTGGAGTGTGGCCGGGTCCCAGTACTTC. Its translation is CAWSVAGSQYF.

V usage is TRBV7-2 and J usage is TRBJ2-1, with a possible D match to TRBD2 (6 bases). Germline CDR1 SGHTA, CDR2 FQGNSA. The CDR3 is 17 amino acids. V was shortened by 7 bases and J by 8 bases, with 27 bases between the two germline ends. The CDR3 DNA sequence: TGTGCCAGCACTACCCCCGGGGGAAAAGATAAGTTCCATGAGCAGTTCTTC. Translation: CASTTPGGKDKFHEQFF.

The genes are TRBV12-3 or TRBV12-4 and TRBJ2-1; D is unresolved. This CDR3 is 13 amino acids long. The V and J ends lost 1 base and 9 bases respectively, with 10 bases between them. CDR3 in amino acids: CASSLVIGREQFF. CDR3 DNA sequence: TGTGCCAGCAGTTTAGTTATTGGGCGTGAGCAGTTCTTC.

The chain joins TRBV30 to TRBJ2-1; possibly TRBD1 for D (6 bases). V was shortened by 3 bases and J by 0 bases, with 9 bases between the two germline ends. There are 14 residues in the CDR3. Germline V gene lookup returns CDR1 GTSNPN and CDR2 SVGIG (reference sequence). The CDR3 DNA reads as TGTGCCTGGAGCCGAGGGGGCTCCTACAATGAGCAGTTCTTC. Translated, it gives CAWSRGGSYNEQFF.

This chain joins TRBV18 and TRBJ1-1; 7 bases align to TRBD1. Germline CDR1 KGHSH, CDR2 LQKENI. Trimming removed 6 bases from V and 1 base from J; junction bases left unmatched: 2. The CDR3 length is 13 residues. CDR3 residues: CASSTGQNTEAFF. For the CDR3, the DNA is TGTGCCAGCTCGACAGGGCAGAACACTGAAGCTTTCTTT.

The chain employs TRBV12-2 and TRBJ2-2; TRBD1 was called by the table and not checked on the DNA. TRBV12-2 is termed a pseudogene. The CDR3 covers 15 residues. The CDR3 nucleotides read TGTGCAAGTCGCTTGCCAGGGCTCCTCACCGGGGAGCTGTTTTTT. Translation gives CASRLPGLLTGELFF.

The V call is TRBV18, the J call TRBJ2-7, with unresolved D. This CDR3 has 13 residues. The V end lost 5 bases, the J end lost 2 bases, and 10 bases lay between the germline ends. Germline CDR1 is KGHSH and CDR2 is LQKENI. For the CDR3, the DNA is TGTGCCAGCTCAAATATTCAGACCTACGAGCAGTACTTC. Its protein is CASSNIQTYEQYF.

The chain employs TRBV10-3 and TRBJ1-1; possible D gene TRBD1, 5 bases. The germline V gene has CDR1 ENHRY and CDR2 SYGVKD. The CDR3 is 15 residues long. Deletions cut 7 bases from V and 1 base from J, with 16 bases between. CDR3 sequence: CAITDPDRGNTEAFF. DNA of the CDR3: TGTGCCATCACCGACCCCGACAGAGGGAACACTGAAGCTTTCTTT.

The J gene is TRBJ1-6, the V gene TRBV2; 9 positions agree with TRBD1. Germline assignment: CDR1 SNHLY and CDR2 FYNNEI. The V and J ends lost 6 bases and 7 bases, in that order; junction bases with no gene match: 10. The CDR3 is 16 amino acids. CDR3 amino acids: CASSLDRGVRNSPLHF. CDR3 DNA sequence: TGTGCCAGCAGCTTGGACAGGGGAGTCAGAAATTCACCCCTCCACTTT.

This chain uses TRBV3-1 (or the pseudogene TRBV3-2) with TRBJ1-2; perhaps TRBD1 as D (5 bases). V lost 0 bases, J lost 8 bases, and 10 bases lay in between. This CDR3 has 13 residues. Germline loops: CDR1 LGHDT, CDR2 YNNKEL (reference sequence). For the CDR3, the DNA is TGTGCCAGCAGCCAAGACGGGGGATACGGCTACACCTTC. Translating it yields CASSQDGGYGYTF.

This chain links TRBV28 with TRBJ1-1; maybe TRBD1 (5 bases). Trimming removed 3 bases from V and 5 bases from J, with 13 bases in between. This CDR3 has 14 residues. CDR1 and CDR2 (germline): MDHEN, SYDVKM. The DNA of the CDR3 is TGTGCCAGCAGTTTTTTCAAGGGGTCGACTGAAGCTTTCTTT. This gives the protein CASSFFKGSTEAFF.

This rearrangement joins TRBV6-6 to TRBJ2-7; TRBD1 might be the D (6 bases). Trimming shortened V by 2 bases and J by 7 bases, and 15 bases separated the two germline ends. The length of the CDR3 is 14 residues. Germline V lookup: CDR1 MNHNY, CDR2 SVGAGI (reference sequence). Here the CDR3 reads CASSYKQGPGEQYF. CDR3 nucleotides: TGTGCCAGCAGTTACAAGCAGGGGCCGGGGGAGCAGTACTTC.

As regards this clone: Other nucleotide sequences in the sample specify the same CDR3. Written as DNA, the CDR3 is TGTGCCAGCAGCTTAGTGGCAGTCAATCAGCCCCAGCATTTT. It codes for CASSLVAVNQPQHF. The chain combines TRBV7-2 with TRBJ1-5, with unresolved D. CDR1 is SGHTA, CDR2 FQGNSA, per germline. The V end was cut by 1 base, the J end by 3 bases, with 7 bases between. There are 14 residues in the CDR3.

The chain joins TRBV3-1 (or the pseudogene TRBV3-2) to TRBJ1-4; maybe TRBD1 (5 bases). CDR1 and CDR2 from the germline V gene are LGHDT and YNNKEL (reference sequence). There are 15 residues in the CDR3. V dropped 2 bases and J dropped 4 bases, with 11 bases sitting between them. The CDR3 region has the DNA TGTGCCAGCAGCCAAACCGACAGACTTAATGAAAAACTGTTTTTT. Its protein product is CASSQTDRLNEKLFF.

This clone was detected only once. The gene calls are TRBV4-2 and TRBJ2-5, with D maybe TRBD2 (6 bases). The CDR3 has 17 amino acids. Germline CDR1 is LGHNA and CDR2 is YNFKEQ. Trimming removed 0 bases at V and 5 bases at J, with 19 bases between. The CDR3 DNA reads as TGTGCCAGCAGCCAAGATGTGGGAGCTAGCGCGGTGGAGACCCAGTACTTC. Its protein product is CASSQDVGASAVETQYF.

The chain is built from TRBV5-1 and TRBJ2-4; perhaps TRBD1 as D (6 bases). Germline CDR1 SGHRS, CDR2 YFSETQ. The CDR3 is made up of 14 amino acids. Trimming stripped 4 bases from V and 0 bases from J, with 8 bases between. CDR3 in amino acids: CASSGGLAKNIQYF. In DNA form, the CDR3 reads TGCGCCAGCAGCGGGGGCTTAGCCAAAAACATTCAGTACTTC.

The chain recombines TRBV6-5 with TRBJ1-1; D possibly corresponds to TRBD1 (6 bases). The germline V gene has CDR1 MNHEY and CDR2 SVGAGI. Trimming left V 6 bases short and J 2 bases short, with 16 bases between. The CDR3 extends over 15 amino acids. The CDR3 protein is CASRGGRQSNTEAFF. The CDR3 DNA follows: TGTGCCAGCAGAGGGGGAAGACAGAGTAACACTGAAGCTTTCTTT.

DNA for the CDR3: TGTGCCAGCAGCTTACATCCCAGCACTGAAGCTTTCTTT. Its translation is CASSLHPSTEAFF. This chain joins TRBV7-2 and TRBJ1-1; the D is unclear. The V gene lost 2 bases and the J gene lost 4 bases, with 8 bases spanning the gap. This CDR3 spans 13 amino acids. CDR1 SGHTA and CDR2 FQGNSA come from the germline V gene.

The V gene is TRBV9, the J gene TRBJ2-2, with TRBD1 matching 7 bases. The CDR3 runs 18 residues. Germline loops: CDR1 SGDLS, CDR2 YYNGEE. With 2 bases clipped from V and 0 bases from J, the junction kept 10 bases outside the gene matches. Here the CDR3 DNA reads TGTGCCAGCAGCGTCATTCGAGGGACAGACGCGAACACCGGGGAGCTGTTTTTT. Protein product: CASSVIRGTDANTGELFF.

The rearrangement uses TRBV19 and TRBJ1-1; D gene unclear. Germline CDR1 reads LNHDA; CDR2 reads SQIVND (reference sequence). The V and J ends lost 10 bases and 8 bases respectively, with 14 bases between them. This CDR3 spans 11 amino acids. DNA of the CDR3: TGTGCCACCGGGAGCCTCAAGGAAGCTTTCTTT. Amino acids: CATGSLKEAFF.